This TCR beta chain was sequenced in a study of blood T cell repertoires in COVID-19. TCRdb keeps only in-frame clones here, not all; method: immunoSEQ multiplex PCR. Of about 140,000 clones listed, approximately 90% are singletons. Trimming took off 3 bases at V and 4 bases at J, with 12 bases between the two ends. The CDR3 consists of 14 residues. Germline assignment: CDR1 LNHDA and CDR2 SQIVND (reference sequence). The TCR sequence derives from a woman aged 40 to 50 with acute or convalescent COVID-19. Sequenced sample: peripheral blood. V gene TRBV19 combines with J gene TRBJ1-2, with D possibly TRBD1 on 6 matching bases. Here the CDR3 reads CASSISTGSYGYTF. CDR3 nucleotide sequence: TGTGCCAGTAGTATCTCGACAGGAAGCTATGGCTACACCTTC.